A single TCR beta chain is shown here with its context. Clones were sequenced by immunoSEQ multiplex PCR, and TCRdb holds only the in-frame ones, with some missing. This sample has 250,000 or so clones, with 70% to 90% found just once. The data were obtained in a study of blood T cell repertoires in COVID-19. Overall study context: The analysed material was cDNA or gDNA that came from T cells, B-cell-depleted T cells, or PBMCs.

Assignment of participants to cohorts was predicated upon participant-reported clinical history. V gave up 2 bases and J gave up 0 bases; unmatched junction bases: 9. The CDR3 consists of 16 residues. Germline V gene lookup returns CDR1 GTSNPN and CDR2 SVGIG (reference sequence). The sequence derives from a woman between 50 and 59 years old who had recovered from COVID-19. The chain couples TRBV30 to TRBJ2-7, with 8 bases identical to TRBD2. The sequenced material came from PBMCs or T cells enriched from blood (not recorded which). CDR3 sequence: CAWSRGGGTRSYEQYF. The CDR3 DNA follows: TGTGCCTGGAGTCGGGGGGGAGGTACCCGCTCCTACGAGCAGTACTTC. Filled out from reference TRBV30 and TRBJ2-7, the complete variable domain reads SQTIHQWPATLVQPVGSPLSLECTVEGTSNPNLYWYRQAAGRGLQLLFYSVGIGQISSEVPQNLSASRPQDRQFILSSKKLLLSDSGFYLCAWSRGGGTRSYEQYFGPGTRLTVT.